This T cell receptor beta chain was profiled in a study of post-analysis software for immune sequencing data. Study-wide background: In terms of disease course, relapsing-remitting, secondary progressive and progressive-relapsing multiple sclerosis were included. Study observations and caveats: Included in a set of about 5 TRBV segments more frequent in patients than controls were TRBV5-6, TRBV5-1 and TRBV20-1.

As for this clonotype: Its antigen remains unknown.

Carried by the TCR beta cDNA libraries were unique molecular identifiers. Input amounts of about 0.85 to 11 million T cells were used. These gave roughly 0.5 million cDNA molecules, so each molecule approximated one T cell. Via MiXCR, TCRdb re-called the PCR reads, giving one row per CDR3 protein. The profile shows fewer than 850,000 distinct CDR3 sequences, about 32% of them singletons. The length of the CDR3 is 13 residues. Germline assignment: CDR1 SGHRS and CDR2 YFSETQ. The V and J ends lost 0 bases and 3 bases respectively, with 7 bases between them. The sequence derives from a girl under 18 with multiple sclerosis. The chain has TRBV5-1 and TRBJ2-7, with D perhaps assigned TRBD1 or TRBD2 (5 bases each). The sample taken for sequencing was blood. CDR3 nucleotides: TGCGCCAGCAGCTTGGCGGGGCACTACGAGCAGTACTTC. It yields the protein CASSLAGHYEQYF.